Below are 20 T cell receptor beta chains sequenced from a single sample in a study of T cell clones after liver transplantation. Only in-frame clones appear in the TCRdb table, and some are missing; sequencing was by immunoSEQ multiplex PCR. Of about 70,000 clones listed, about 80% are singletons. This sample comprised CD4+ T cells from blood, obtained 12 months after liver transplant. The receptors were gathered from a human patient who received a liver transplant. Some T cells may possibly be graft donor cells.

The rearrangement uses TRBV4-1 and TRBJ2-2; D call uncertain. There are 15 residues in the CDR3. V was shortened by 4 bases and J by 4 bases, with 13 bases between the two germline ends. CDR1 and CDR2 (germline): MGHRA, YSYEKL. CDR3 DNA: TGCGCCAGCAGCCCGGCCAGGAGATCCACCGGGGAGCTGTTTTTT. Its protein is CASSPARRSTGELFF.

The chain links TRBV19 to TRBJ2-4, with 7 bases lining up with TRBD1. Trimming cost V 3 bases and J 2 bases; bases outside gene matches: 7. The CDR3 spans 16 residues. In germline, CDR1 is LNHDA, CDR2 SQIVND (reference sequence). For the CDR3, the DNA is TGTGCCAGTAGTATGATAGGGGGCGTCTCCAAAAACATTCAGTACTTC. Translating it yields CASSMIGGVSKNIQYF.

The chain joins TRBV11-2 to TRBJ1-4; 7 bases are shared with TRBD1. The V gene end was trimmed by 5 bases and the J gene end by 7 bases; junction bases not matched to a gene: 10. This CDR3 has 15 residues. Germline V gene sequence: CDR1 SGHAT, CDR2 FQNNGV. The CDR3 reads CASSDLRGRAEKLFF. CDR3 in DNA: TGTGCCAGCAGCGACCTCAGGGGGAGGGCTGAAAAACTGTTTTTT. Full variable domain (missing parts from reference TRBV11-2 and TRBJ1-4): EAGVAQSPRYKIIEKRQSVAFWCNPISGHATLYWYQQILGQGPKLLIQFQNNGVVDDSQLPKDRFSAERLKGVDSTLKIQPAKLEDSAVYLCASSDLRGRAEKLFFGSGTQLSVL.

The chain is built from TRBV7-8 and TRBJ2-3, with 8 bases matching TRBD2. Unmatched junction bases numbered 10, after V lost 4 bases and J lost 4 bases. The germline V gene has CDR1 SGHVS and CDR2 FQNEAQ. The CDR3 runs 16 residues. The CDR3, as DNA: TGTGCCAGCAGCTCCAGCGGGGGAGGGGTCCCAGATACGCAGTATTTT. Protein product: CASSSSGGGVPDTQYF. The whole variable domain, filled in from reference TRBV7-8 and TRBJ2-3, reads GAGVSQSPRYKVAKRGQDVALRCDPISGHVSLFWYQQALGQGPEFLTYFQNEAQLDKSGLPSDRFFAERPEGSVSTLKIQRTQQEDSAVYLCASSSSGGGVPDTQYFGPGTRLTVL.

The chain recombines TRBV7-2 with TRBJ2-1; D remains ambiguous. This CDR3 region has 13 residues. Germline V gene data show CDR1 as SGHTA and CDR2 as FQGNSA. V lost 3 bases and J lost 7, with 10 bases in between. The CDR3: CASSFEHQNEQFF. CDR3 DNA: TGTGCCAGCAGCTTCGAACATCAGAATGAGCAGTTCTTC.

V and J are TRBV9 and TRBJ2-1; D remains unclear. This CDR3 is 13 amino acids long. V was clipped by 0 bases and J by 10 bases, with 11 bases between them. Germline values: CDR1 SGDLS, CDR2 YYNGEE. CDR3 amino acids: CASSVEVGMEQFF. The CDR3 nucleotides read TGTGCCAGCAGCGTAGAAGTTGGCATGGAGCAGTTCTTC.

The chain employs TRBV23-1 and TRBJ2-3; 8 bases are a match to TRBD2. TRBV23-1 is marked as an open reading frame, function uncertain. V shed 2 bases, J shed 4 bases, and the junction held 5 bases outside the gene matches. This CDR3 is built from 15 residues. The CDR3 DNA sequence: TGCGCCAGCAGTCAAATAGCGGGGTACGCAGATACGCAGTATTTT. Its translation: CASSQIAGYADTQYF.

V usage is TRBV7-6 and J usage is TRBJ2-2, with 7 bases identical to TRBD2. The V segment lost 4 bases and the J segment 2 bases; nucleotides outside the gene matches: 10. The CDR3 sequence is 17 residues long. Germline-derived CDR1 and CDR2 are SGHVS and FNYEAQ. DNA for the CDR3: TGTGCCAGCAGCTCCTCGGCCTCTAGCGGAAACACCGGGGAGCTGTTTTTT. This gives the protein CASSSSASSGNTGELFF.

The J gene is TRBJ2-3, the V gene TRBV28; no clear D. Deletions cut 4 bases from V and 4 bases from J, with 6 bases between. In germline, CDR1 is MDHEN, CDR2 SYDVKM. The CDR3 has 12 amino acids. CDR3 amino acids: CASSSLSDTQYF. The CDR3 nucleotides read TGTGCCAGCAGTTCCTTATCAGATACGCAGTATTTT.

The CDR3 spells CASSLGPPIATNEKLFF. The CDR3, as DNA: TGTGCCAGCAGCTTAGGGCCGCCTATTGCAACTAATGAAAAACTGTTTTTT. The chain has TRBV7-8 and TRBJ1-4, with D unresolved. In germline, CDR1 is SGHVS, CDR2 FQNEAQ. V lost 1 base to trimming and J lost 0 bases, with 12 bases between them. This CDR3 contains 17 residues.

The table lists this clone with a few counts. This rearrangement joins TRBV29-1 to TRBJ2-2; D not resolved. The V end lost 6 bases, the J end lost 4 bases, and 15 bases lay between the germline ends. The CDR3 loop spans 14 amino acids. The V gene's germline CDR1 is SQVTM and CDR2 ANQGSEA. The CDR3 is CSVRPGLRTGELFF. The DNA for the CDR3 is TGCAGCGTCAGACCGGGCCTCCGCACCGGGGAGCTGTTTTTT.

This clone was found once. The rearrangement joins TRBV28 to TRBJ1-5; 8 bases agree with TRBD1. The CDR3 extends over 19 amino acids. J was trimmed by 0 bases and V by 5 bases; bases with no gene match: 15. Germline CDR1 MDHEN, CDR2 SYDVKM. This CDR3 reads CASSPLRTGTIYSNQPQHF. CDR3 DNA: TGTGCCAGCAGTCCGCTGCGGACAGGGACGATTTATAGCAATCAGCCCCAGCATTTT.

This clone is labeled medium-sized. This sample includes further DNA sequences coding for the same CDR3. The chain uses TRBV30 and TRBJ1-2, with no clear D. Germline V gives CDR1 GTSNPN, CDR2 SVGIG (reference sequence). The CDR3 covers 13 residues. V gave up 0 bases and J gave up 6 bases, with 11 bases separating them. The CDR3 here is CAWSVQYLDGYTF. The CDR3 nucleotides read TGTGCCTGGAGTGTACAGTATTTAGATGGCTACACCTTC. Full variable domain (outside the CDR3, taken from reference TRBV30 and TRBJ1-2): SQTIHQWPATLVQPVGSPLSLECTVEGTSNPNLYWYRQAAGRGLQLLFYSVGIGQISSEVPQNLSASRPQDRQFILSSKKLLLSDSGFYLCAWSVQYLDGYTFGSGTRLTVV.

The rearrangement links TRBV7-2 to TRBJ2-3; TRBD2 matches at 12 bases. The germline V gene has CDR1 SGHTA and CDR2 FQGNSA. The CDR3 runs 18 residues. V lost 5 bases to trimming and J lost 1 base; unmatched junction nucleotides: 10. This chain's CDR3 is CASSRLAGAPGGTDTQYF. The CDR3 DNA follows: TGTGCCAGCAGCAGACTAGCGGGAGCCCCCGGGGGCACAGATACGCAGTATTTT.

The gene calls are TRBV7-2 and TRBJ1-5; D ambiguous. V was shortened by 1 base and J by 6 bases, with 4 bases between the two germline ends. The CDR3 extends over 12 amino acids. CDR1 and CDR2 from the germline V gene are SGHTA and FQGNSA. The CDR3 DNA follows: TGTGCCAGCAGCTTAGATCGTCAGCCCCAGCATTTT. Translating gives CASSLDRQPQHF. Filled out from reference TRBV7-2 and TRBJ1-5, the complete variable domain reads GAGVSQSPSNKVTEKGKDVELRCDPISGHTALYWYRQSLGQGLEFLIYFQGNSAPDKSGLPSDRFSAERTGGSVSTLTIQRTQQEDSAVYLCASSLDRQPQHFGDGTRLSIL.

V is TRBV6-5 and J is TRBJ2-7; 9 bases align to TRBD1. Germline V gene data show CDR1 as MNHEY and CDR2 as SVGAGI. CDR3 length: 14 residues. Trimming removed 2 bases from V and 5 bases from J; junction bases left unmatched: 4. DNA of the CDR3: TGTGCCAGCAGTTACCCGGGACAGGGTCACGAGCAGTACTTC. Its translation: CASSYPGQGHEQYF.

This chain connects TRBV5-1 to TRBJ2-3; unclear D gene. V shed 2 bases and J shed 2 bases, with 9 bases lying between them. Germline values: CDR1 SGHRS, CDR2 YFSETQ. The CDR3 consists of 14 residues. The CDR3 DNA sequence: TGCGCCAGCAGCTTTGGCGGCCACACAGATACGCAGTATTTT. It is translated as CASSFGGHTDTQYF.

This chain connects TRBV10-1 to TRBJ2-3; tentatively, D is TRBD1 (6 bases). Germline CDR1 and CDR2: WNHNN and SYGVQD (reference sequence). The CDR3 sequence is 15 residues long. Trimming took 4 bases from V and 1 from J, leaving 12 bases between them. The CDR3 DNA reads TGCGCCAGCAGTGCCAACAGGGCCGGCACAGATACGCAGTATTTT. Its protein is CASSANRAGTDTQYF.

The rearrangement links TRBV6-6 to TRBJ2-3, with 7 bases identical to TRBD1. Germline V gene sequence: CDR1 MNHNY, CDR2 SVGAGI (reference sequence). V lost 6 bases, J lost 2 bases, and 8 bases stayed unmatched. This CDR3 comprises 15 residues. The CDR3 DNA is TGTGCCAGCAGGGGGACAGAGTCGTTCACAGATACGCAGTATTTT. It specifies CASRGTESFTDTQYF.

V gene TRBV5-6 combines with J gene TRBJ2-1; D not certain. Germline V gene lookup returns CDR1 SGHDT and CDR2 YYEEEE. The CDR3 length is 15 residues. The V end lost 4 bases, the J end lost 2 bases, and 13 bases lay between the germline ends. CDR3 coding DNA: TGTGCCAGCAGCCCCGGACGGGCTGCCTACAATGAGCAGTTCTTC. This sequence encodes CASSPGRAAYNEQFF.